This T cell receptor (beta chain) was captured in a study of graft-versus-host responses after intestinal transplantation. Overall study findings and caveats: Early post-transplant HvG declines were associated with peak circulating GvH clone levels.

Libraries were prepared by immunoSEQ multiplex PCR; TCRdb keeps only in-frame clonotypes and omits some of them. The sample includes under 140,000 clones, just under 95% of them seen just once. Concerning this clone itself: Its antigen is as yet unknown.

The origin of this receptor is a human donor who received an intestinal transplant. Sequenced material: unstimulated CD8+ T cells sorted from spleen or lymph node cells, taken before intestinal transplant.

For the CDR3, the DNA is TGTGCCAGCAGTGAAGCGGGAACAGGGAGCTATGGCTACACCTTC. Protein: CASSEAGTGSYGYTF. The genes are TRBV2 and TRBJ1-2; possibly TRBD1 for D (6 bases). Trimming removed 0 bases at V and 4 bases at J, with 12 bases between. Germline loops: CDR1 SNHLY, CDR2 FYNNEI. This CDR3 has 15 amino acids.